The rows below give T cell receptor beta chains drawn from one sample of a study of cytomegalovirus exposure and HLA in healthy donors. Clones were sequenced by immunoSEQ multiplex PCR, and TCRdb holds only the in-frame ones, with some missing. The repertoire holds 150,000 or so clones, with roughly 70% as singletons. The specimen sequenced was PBMCs. The receptors come from a man aged 18-30 years in good health and CMV-seropositive. Each CDR3 is given with its conserved first and last residue. Each record gives: J gene, V gene, CDR3 protein.

>TRBJ2-7|TRBV9
CASSVGGWGPLGEQYF
>TRBJ2-6|TRBV19
CASMRDGSSGANVLTF
>TRBJ2-6|TRBV28
CASSGGISGANVLTF
>TRBJ2-7|TRBV28
CASTWPGQGREQYF
>TRBJ2-7|TRBV7-6
CASSAVGSGAHEQYF
>TRBJ1-2|TRBV6-5
CASTHREGWNGYTF
>TRBJ1-6|TRBV27
CASTISYNSPLHF
>TRBJ2-5|TRBV13
CASSPSGGTAIQETQYF
>TRBJ2-7|TRBV4-1
CASSRGTGLSYEQYF
>TRBJ1-1|TRBV10-1
CASSESGRGGTEAFF
>TRBJ2-7|TRBV11-2
CASSLAGSYEQYF
>TRBJ2-1|TRBV29-1
CSVAPGLAGWNEQFF
>TRBJ1-5|TRBV28
CASRGSQPQHF
>TRBJ2-1|TRBV7-8
CASSLAREGYNEQFF
>TRBJ1-1|TRBV6-5
CASNLPGARAFF
>TRBJ1-5|TRBV6-5
CASRLGQFNQPQHF
>TRBJ2-7|TRBV19
CASSMVFGFSYEQYF
>TRBJ1-1|TRBV5-5
CASSLGLTEAFF
>TRBJ2-2|TRBV25-1
CASSELSGGRVGELFF
>TRBJ2-7|TRBV11-3
CASSTSGQHYEQYF
>TRBJ2-7|TRBV27
CASSLDRGTYEQYF
>TRBJ1-3|TRBV6-5
CASRRTGESGNTIYF
>TRBJ2-5|TRBV30
CAWSLRETQYF
>TRBJ2-6|TRBV7-6
CATRLSSGANVLTF
>TRBJ2-1|TRBV7-2
CASSLIPPGQGFNEQFF
>TRBJ1-3|TRBV4-3
CASSQDRWARGNTIYF
>TRBJ2-5|TRBV7-2
CASSSRTSGRETQYF
>TRBJ1-5|TRBV7-6
CASSQGGYSNQPQHF
>TRBJ2-1|TRBV19
CASSTDRGRYEQFF
>TRBJ2-1|TRBV5-6
CASSHLTDRGPWNEQFF
>TRBJ1-2|TRBV6-1
CAIGTGVGYTF
>TRBJ1-4|TRBV10-1
CASSEQNEKLFF
>TRBJ2-5|TRBV14
CASSQAGLRKTQYF
>TRBJ2-7|TRBV4-3
CASSQDGASGSDNEQYF
>TRBJ1-5|TRBV13
CASSLSDRLYGQPQHF
>TRBJ1-2|TRBV28
CASSFQGRGWGYTF
>TRBJ1-3|TRBV19
CASSKSGRDPGNTIYF
>TRBJ2-1|TRBV28
CASSFGLASNEQFF
>TRBJ2-2|TRBV15
CATSVRGSVGELFF
>TRBJ2-7|TRBV27
CASHGQASSYEQYF
>TRBJ1-1|TRBV9
CASSVTGTGQGTEAFF
>TRBJ2-7|TRBV27
CASSLGLFYEQYF
>TRBJ2-7|TRBV4-1
CASSRGMTSYEQYF
>TRBJ2-1|TRBV19
CASSKLLAGSYNEQFF
>TRBJ1-5|TRBV7-9
CASSFSQGGNQPQHF
>TRBJ2-1|TRBV27
CASSFTEGLENEQFF
>TRBJ2-3|TRBV7-6
CASSLVGTSGSTDTQYF
>TRBJ1-2|TRBV5-4
CASSGGDGAYGYTF
>TRBJ2-7|TRBV11-3
CASSISGNSYEQYF
>TRBJ2-7|TRBV5-6
CASSLLNSYEQYF
>TRBJ2-7|TRBV4-3
CASSQDGQGASYEQYF
>TRBJ1-2|TRBV11-2
CASSLDGQGGWGYTF
>TRBJ1-2|TRBV6-5
CASSYSGQTYGYTF
>TRBJ1-3|TRBV5-6
CASSLGLGRASGNTIYF